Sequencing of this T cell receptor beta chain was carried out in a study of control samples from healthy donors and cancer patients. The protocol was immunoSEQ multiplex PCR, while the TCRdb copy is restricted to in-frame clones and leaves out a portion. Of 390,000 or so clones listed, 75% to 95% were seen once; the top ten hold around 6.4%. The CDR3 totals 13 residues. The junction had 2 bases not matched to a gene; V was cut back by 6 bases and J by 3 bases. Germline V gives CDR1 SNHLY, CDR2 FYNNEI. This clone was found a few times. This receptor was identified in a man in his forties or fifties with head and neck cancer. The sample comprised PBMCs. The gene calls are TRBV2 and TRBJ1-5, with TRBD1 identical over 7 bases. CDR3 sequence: CASSTGDNQPQHF. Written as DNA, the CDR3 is TGTGCCAGCAGCACAGGGGACAATCAGCCCCAGCATTTT.